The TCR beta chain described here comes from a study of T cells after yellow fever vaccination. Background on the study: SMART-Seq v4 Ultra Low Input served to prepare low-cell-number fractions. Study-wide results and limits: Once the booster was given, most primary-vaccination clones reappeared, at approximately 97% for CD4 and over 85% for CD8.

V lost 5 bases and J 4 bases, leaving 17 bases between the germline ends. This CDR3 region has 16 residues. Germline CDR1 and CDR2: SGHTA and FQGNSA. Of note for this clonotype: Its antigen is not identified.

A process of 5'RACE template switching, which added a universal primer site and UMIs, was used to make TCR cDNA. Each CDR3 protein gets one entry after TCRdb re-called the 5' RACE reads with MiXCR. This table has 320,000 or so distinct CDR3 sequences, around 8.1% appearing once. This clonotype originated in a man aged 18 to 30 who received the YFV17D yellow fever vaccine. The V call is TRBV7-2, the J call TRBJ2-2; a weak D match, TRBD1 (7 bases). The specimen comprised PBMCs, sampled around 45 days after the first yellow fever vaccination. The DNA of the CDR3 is TGTGCCAGCAGCGGCCGCGGGACAGCGACCACCGGGGAGCTGTTTTTT. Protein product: CASSGRGTATTGELFF.